The subject of this entry is one T cell receptor (beta chain). Germline V lookup: CDR1 GTSNPN, CDR2 SVGIG (reference sequence). This CDR3 region has 15 residues. The V and J ends lost 0 bases and 7 bases, in that order; junction bases with no gene match: 4. Authors' processing steps: Counts of nucleated cells, estimated from reference gene primer amplification, were obtained. Generated by immunoSEQ multiplex PCR, the TCRdb table keeps only in-frame clones and is missing some. The V and J calls and the clone size are those of that table, but D and trimming were determined from the DNA. The sample lists roughly 250,000 clones; 75% to 90% were seen once. This sample was included in a study of blood T cell repertoires in COVID-19. As for the study in general: PBMCs, B-cell-depleted T cells, or T cells provided the cDNA or gDNA that made up the material.

Those enrolled, adults aged about 18 to 89 years, came from about two dozen US areas. This receptor was identified in a woman in her 40s who had been exposed to COVID-19. The gene calls are TRBV30 and TRBJ1-4, with TRBD1 matching 11 bases. The specimen was PBMCs or T cells enriched from blood (not recorded which). CDR3 residues: CAWSVGGQGAEKLFF. The CDR3 DNA reads TGTGCCTGGAGTGTAGGAGGACAGGGGGCTGAAAAACTGTTTTTT.